A single T cell receptor beta chain is shown here with its context. Its antigen is undetermined. This sample was taken from a study of T-cell reconstitution after alpha-beta-depleted transplantation in children. Overall study results and limits: After one year, T-cell counts and TCRbeta diversity mostly came from new T cells. Expanded graft clones numbering several hundred reportedly gave rise to alpha-beta T cells about two months after transplant.

The authors prepared the TCRbeta library with unique molecular identifiers. TCRdb re-called the PCR reads with MiXCR, one entry per CDR3 protein. The table lists about 610,000 distinct CDR3 sequences, roughly 27% of them singletons. Germline CDR1 reads SGHDT; CDR2 reads YYEEEE. V lost 3 bases to trimming and J lost 4 bases; unmatched junction nucleotides: 6. The CDR3 spans 14 residues. The V gene is TRBV5-6, the J gene TRBJ1-2; 7 bases agree with TRBD1. Sequences were derived from PBMCs, sampled before TCRalphabeta/CD19-depleted stem cell transplant. The sequence was obtained from a boy under three years old with Wiskott-Aldrich syndrome, due to receive a stem cell transplant. This CDR3 reads CASSSLGTAYGYTF. For the CDR3, the DNA is TGTGCCAGCAGCTCACTGGGGACAGCCTATGGCTACACCTTC.